The source of this T cell receptor (beta chain) is a study of tissue T cells after allogeneic stem cell transplantation (dated by TCRdb to the early 2020s). Broadly, across the study: TCR beta repertoires were profiled across many tissues obtained from research autopsies of patients with and without GVHD, as well as in mouse models of GVHD. The human arm was a prospective observational study without blinding or randomization.

Regarding this clone: Its antigen has not been determined. Gene names and germline sequences here are all drawn from mouse data. Read coverage stops 1 residue before the CDR3 terminus; the germline J gene supplies the remainder.

Beyond this particular receptor, the publication reports: The patient cohort was small and clinically heterogeneous, and sampling depth was acknowledged as a limitation. Within patients, how anatomically similar tissues were was a major factor shaping TCR repertoire composition, regardless of disease or transplant status. In both patients and mice, only a limited portion of the TCR repertoire detected in tissues was captured by blood and spleen T cells. Not many T cell clones showed up in more than one patient, yet clustering based on motifs uncovered repertoire signatures that were shared across patients in a tissue-specific way. The study did not determine which tissue TCRs were alloreactive or antigen-specific, and some clones might have been persisting host cells.

For CDR1 and CDR2, the germline V gene (reference sequence) lists NSQYPW and LRSPGD. The trim is 4 bases for V and 0 bases for J, with a gap of 7 bases between the germline ends. The CDR3 runs 14 residues from the cysteine to the phenylalanine. Shown are 39 bases from within the CDR3, in frame from base 1. Library creation used the immunoSEQ multiplex PCR assay. TCRbeta CDR3 sequencing was done by Adaptive Biotechnologies at survey depth, reporting CDR3 sequences, V/J genes, productive frequency and template counts. Amplification of TCR beta CDR3 regions was performed from genomic DNA rather than from RNA. Concerning the study's data processing: Pairwise repertoire overlap between tissues was quantified with Jensen-Shannon divergence, where 1 means complete divergence and 0 identical. Based on pairwise JSD values, tissues were grouped by single-linkage agglomerative hierarchical clustering, and the results were shown as dendrograms. GLIPH2 was run on all patient samples with simulation_depth 1000, kmer_min_depth 3, cdr3_length_cutoff 8, keeping groups with more than two unique CDR3s. A standardized tissue-overlap score extrapolated Jaccard GLIPH-group overlap across patients to a standard repertoire size of 1000 clones. Linear mixed-effect models, with tissue as a fixed effect and individual as a random effect, were used to test how diversity related to clinical or experimental variables. Drawn from immuneACCESS, this table holds only the in-frame rearrangements with V and J called that TCRdb kept. Clones are partly lost; checked studies trace under half to an unresolved V gene and leave the rest unexplained. D and trimming come from the DNA, and the V and J calls and clone size come from that table. The sample table shows roughly 50,000 clones, and approximately 70% are seen once. Approximately 0.55% of the sample comes from the top ten.

The source material was sorted cells pooled from one or two spleens. The source is a pool of C57BL/6 mice in good health. The chain is made from TRBV1 and TRBJ1-3, with the D gene not clear enough to name. CDR3 DNA (partial): TGCACCTGCAGTGGAGATTATTCTGGAAATACGCTCTAT. Translated, this is CTCSGDYSGNTLY. The entire CDR3 protein reads CTCSGDYSGNTLYF.